The 22 T cell receptor beta chains listed next were all sequenced from one sample in a study of blood T cell repertoires in COVID-19 (dated by TCRdb to the early 2020s). Library construction relied on the immunoSEQ multiplex PCR assay. TCRdb's version of the immuneACCESS table is confined to in-frame rearrangements and falls short of the full clone set. An unresolved V gene accounts for under half of the shortfall where checked; the remainder is of unknown origin. The sample records approximately 180,000 clones, roughly 89% of which are singletons. In total, the top ten clones hold 2% to 2.5% of the sample. The material sequenced was PBMCs or T cells enriched from blood (not recorded which). The receptor set was obtained from a woman aged 35 to 49 with acute COVID-19.

V and J are TRBV6-5 and TRBJ1-1; no clear D. V lost 10 bases, J lost 0 bases, and 12 bases lay in between. From germline, CDR1 is MNHEY and CDR2 SVGAGI. The CDR3 spans 13 residues. CDR3 region: CATWEFMNTEAFF. The CDR3 bases are TGTGCCACCTGGGAGTTCATGAACACTGAAGCTTTCTTT.

The CDR3 region has the DNA TGTGCCAGCAGCCCCGAACAAGGGGGGGCTGTCAATGAGCAGTTCTTC. The encoded protein is CASSPEQGGAVNEQFF. The chain carries TRBV7-6 and TRBJ2-1; tentatively, D is TRBD2 (7 bases). The length of the CDR3 is 16 residues. Germline CDR1 is SGHVS and CDR2 is FNYEAQ. The V gene lost 5 bases and the J gene lost 6 bases, with 20 bases spanning the gap.

The DNA for the CDR3 is TGTGCCAGCACCAAGACTAGGGTCTCAGATACGCAGTATTTT. It codes for CASTKTRVSDTQYF. V gene TRBV27 combines with J gene TRBJ2-3; perhaps TRBD2 as D (6 bases). Trimming shortened V by 7 bases and J by 4 bases, and 15 bases separated the two germline ends. The CDR3 runs 14 residues. Germline CDR1 is MNHEY and CDR2 is SMNVEV (reference sequence).

This chain connects TRBV9 to TRBJ1-3; D not certain. This CDR3 is 16 amino acids long. V was clipped by 4 bases and J by 0 bases, with 14 bases between them. Germline CDR1 is SGDLS and CDR2 is YYNGEE. CDR3 DNA: TGTGCCAGCAGCCCGGAGGGATCTAACTCTGGAAACACCATATATTTT. Its translation is CASSPEGSNSGNTIYF. Drawing the rest from reference TRBV9 and TRBJ1-3, the complete variable domain is DSGVTQTPKHLITATGQRVTLRCSPRSGDLSVYWYQQSLDQGLQFLIQYYNGEERAKGNILERFSAQQFPDLHSELNLSSLELGDSALYFCASSPEGSNSGNTIYFGEGSWLTVV.

In its sample, this clone was seen once. V usage is TRBV18 and J usage is TRBJ2-7, with TRBD1 identical over 7 bases. Germline V CDR1 and CDR2: KGHSH, LQKENI. V gave up 6 bases and J gave up 5 bases; unmatched junction bases: 7. The CDR3 totals 13 residues. The CDR3 DNA follows: TGTGCCAGCTCGCCCCAGGGGGACGACGAGCAGTACTTC. Translated: CASSPQGDDEQYF.

V gene TRBV10-3 combines with J gene TRBJ1-2, with a possible D match to TRBD1 (6 bases). This CDR3 spans 14 amino acids. The germline V gene has CDR1 ENHRY and CDR2 SYGVKD. Trimming shortened V by 4 bases and J by 4 bases, and 13 bases separated the two germline ends. The CDR3 coding sequence is TGTGCCATCAGTGGGTCGGACAGTGGCTATGGCTACACCTTC. This codes for CAISGSDSGYGYTF.

The V and J genes are TRBV5-4 and TRBJ2-5; D perhaps matches TRBD2 (6 bases). The CDR3 covers 16 residues. V was pared by 0 bases and J by 2 bases, with 14 bases between. CDR1 is SGHNT, CDR2 YYREEE, per germline (reference sequence). Here the CDR3 reads CASSLELANSQETQYF. The CDR3 nucleotides read TGTGCCAGCAGCTTGGAGCTAGCGAACTCACAAGAGACCCAGTACTTC.

The chain couples TRBV9 to TRBJ2-1, with a weak D call TRBD2 (5 bases). Germline V CDR1 and CDR2: SGDLS, YYNGEE. V gave up 0 bases and J gave up 1 base, with 14 bases separating them. The CDR3 consists of 17 residues. CDR3 coding DNA: TGTGCCAGCAGCGTAGCCCTCGGCGGGCCTTCCTACAATGAGCAGTTCTTC. Translating gives CASSVALGGPSYNEQFF.

V usage is TRBV10-1 and J usage is TRBJ2-1; maybe TRBD2 (5 bases). Germline CDR1 is WNHNN and CDR2 is SYGVQD (reference sequence). Between the trimmed V and J ends, which lost 2 bases and 7 bases, there was a span of 12 bases. The length of the CDR3 is 14 residues. In nucleotides, the CDR3 is TGCGCCAGCAGTGAGGGCGGGCGCCTGAATGAGCAGTTCTTC. This encodes CASSEGGRLNEQFF.

The rearrangement links TRBV5-1 to TRBJ2-5; D perhaps matches TRBD1 (5 bases). Deletions cut 2 bases from V and 0 bases from J, with 11 bases between. From germline, CDR1 is SGHRS and CDR2 YFSETQ. CDR3 size: 15 residues. As DNA, the CDR3 is TGCGCCAGCAGCTTCCCCGACAGCTACCAAGAGACCCAGTACTTC. Residues: CASSFPDSYQETQYF. The full variable domain, with the rest looked up from reference TRBV5-1 and TRBJ2-5, is KAGVTQTPRYLIKTRGQQVTLSCSPISGHRSVSWYQQTPGQGLQFLFEYFSETQRNKGNFPGRFSGRQFSNSRSEMNVSTLELGDSALYLCASSFPDSYQETQYFGPGTRLLVL.

The chain is built from TRBV10-3 and TRBJ2-5; D unclear. Trimming removed 10 bases from V and 0 bases from J, with 18 bases in between. Germline V lookup: CDR1 ENHRY, CDR2 SYGVKD. This CDR3 is 15 amino acids long. The CDR3 is CATTRGTMYQETQYF. The CDR3 DNA follows: TGTGCCACTACCCGTGGCACTATGTACCAAGAGACCCAGTACTTC.

The chain employs TRBV6-5 and TRBJ1-6, with unresolved D. The germline CDR1 and CDR2 sequences are MNHEY and SVGAGI. Trimming removed 5 bases at V and 5 bases at J, with 10 bases between. The CDR3 consists of 14 residues. CDR3 DNA sequence: TGTGCCAGCAGTAGCCCCCGGGATAATTCACCCCTCCACTTT. It translates to CASSSPRDNSPLHF.

The chain is built from TRBV6-5 and TRBJ1-1, with 8 positions matching TRBD1. Trimming cost V 5 bases and J 5 bases; bases outside gene matches: 1. The germline V gene has CDR1 MNHEY and CDR2 SVGAGI. The CDR3 contains 12 residues. The CDR3: CASSRTGTEAFF. CDR3 DNA: TGTGCCAGCAGTAGGACAGGGACTGAAGCTTTCTTT.

V usage is TRBV7-2 and J usage is TRBJ1-2, with a tentative D call TRBD1 (6 bases). V lost 11 bases to trimming and J lost 8 bases, with 24 bases between them. CDR1 is SGHTA and CDR2 is FQGNSA in the germline V gene. The CDR3 length is 14 residues. CDR3 bases: TGTGCCGGTAAGAGGGGGACGGCAGGGAAGGGCTACACCTTC. Its protein is CAGKRGTAGKGYTF.

The chain links TRBV21-1 to TRBJ2-3; the table's TRBD2 call for D was not verified on the DNA. TRBV21-1 is termed a pseudogene. The CDR3 is 15 amino acids. The CDR3 DNA reads as TGTGCCAGCCTAGCGGGGTCCCCTAGCACAGATACGCAGTATTTT. Amino acid sequence: CASLAGSPSTDTQYF.

This sequence joins TRBV3-1 (or the pseudogene TRBV3-2) and TRBJ1-1; possibly TRBD1 for D (6 bases). Germline V CDR1 and CDR2: LGHDT, YNNKEL (reference sequence). V lost 1 base and J lost 0, with 9 bases in between. CDR3 length: 15 amino acids. The DNA of the CDR3 is TGTGCCAGCAGCCAAGGGGGACAAATGAACACTGAAGCTTTCTTT. Translated: CASSQGGQMNTEAFF.

CDR3 in amino acids: CASSLGGKNTGELFF. CDR3 DNA sequence: TGCGCCAGCAGCTTGGGCGGGAAGAACACCGGGGAGCTGTTTTTT. V and J are TRBV5-1 and TRBJ2-2; TRBD2 is a possible D gene (6 bases). With 0 bases removed from V and 1 base from J, the gap between germline ends came to 7 bases. The CDR3 is 15 residues long. CDR1 is SGHRS, CDR2 YFSETQ, per germline. The full variable domain, rest sourced from reference TRBV5-1 and TRBJ2-2, is KAGVTQTPRYLIKTRGQQVTLSCSPISGHRSVSWYQQTPGQGLQFLFEYFSETQRNKGNFPGRFSGRQFSNSRSEMNVSTLELGDSALYLCASSLGGKNTGELFFGEGSRLTVL.

The chain has TRBV5-4 and TRBJ1-5, with a possible D match to TRBD1 (5 bases). The CDR3 sequence is 17 residues long. Trimming removed 2 bases from V and 6 bases from J, with 21 bases in between. CDR1 is SGHNT, CDR2 YYREEE, per germline (reference sequence). CDR3 DNA sequence: TGTGCCAGCAGCTTACCGATCGGACCAGGGATGGGTCAGCCCCAGCATTTT. Amino acids: CASSLPIGPGMGQPQHF.

The count of this clone is one. V and J are TRBV19 and TRBJ1-1; 8 bases fit TRBD1. The CDR3 is made up of 17 amino acids. Germline CDR1 is LNHDA and CDR2 is SQIVND (reference sequence). J lost 7 bases, V lost 4 bases, and 17 bases had no gene match. The CDR3 sequence is CASSTSQGAAPLFEAFF. In DNA, the CDR3 is TGTGCCAGTAGTACGTCTCAGGGGGCCGCCCCTCTATTTGAAGCTTTCTTT.

As to this clone: Sequence at one end of the junction differs from germline and may be a read error. The rearrangement links TRBV2 to TRBJ2-7, with 11 bases matching TRBD1. The CDR3 covers 15 residues. Per the germline V gene, CDR1 is SNHLY and CDR2 is FYNNEI. The CDR3 nucleotides read TGTGCCAGCAGGGAAGGGACAGGGGGAACCTACGAGCAGTACTTC. The encoded protein is CASREGTGGTYEQYF.

This clone has a count of ten or more. This sequence joins TRBV5-8 and TRBJ1-1, with D uncertain. The V gene lost 1 base and the J gene lost 1 base, with 11 bases spanning the gap. This CDR3 is 15 amino acids long. Germline V gene lookup returns CDR1 SGHTS and CDR2 YDEGEE. The CDR3 region has the DNA TGTGCCAGCAGCTTGATTGTAGGAGCGAACACTGAAGCTTTCTTT. Residues: CASSLIVGANTEAFF.

J is TRBJ1-1 and V is TRBV30, with D hard to call. This CDR3 comprises 11 residues. V gave up 0 bases and J gave up 11 bases, with 10 bases separating them. Germline CDR1 reads GTSNPN; CDR2 reads SVGIG (reference sequence). The CDR3 loop reads CAWSVAQAAFF. In DNA, the CDR3 is TGTGCCTGGAGTGTTGCGCAGGCGGCTTTCTTT. The full variable domain, in which reference TRBV30 and TRBJ1-1 provide the parts outside the CDR3, is SQTIHQWPATLVQPVGSPLSLECTVEGTSNPNLYWYRQAAGRGLQLLFYSVGIGQISSEVPQNLSASRPQDRQFILSSKKLLLSDSGFYLCAWSVAQAAFFGQGTRLTVV.